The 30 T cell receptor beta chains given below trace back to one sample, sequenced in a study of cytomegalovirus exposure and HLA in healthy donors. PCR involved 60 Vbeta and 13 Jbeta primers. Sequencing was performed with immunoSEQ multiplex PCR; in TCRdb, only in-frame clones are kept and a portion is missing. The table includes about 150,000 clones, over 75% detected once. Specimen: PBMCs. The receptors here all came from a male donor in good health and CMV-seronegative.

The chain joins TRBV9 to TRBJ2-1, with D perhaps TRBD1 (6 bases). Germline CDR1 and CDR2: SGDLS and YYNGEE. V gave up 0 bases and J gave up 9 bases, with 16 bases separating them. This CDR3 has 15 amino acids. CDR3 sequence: CASSVGDKPRGEQFF. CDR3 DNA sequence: TGTGCCAGCAGCGTAGGGGACAAACCAAGGGGTGAGCAGTTCTTC.

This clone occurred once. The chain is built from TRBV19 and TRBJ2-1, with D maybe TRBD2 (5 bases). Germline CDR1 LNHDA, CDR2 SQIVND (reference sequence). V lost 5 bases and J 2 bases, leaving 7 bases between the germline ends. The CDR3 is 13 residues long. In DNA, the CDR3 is TGTGCCAGTAGTCACGGGACCTACAATGAGCAGTTCTTC. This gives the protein CASSHGTYNEQFF.

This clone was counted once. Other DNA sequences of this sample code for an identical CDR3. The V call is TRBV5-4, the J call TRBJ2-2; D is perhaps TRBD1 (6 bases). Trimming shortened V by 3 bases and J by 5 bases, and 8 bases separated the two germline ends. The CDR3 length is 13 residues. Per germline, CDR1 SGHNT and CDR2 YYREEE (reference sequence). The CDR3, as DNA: TGTGCCAGCAGCTCCAGGGGAACCGGGGAGCTGTTTTTT. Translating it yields CASSSRGTGELFF. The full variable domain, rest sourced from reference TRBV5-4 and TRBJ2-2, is ETGVTQSPTHLIKTRGQQVTLRCSSQSGHNTVSWYQQALGQGPQFIFQYYREEENGRGNFPPRFSGLQFPNYSSELNVNALELDDSALYLCASSSRGTGELFFGEGSRLTVL.

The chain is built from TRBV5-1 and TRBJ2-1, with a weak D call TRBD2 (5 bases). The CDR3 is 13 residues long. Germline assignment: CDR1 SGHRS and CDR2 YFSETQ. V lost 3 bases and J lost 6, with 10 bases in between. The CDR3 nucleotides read TGCGCCAGCAGCTCCGCGGGCGCCAATGAGCAGTTCTTC. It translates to CASSSAGANEQFF.

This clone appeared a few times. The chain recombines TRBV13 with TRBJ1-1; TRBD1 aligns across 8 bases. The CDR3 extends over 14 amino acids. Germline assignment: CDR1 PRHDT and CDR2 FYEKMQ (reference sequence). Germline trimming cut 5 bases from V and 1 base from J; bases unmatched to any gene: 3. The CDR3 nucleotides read TGTGCCAGCAGCCTAGACAGGGGGAACACTGAAGCTTTCTTT. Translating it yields CASSLDRGNTEAFF. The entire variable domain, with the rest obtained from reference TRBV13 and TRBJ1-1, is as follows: AAGVIQSPRHLIKEKRETATLKCYPIPRHDTVYWYQQGPGQDPQFLISFYEKMQSDKGSIPDRFSAQQFSDYHSELNMSSLELGDSALYFCASSLDRGNTEAFFGQGTRLTVV.

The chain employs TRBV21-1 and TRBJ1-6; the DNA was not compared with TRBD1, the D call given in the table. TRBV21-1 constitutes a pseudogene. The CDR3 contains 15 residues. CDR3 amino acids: CASSKRGTGDSPLHF. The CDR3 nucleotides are TGTGCCAGCAGCAAACGGGGGACAGGGGATTCACCCCTCCACTTT.

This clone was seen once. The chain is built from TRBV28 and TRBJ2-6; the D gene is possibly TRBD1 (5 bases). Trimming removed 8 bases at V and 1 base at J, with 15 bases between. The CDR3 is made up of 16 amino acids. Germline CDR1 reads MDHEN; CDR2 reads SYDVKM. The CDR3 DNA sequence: TGTGCCAGCCAGGGCATGGTATTGTCTGGGGCCAACGTCCTGACTTTC. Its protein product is CASQGMVLSGANVLTF.

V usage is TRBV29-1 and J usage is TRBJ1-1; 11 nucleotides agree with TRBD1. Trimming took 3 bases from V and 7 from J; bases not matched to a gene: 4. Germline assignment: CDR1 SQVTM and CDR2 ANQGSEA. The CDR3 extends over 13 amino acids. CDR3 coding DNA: TGCAGCGTTGAGGGACAGGGGGGGGGTGAAGCTTTCTTT. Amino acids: CSVEGQGGGEAFF.

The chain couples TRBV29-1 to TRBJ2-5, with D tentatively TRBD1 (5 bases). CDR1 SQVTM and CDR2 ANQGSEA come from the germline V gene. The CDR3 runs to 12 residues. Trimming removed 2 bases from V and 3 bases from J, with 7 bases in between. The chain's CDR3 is CSVELGEETQYF. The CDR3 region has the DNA TGCAGCGTTGAACTAGGGGAAGAGACCCAGTACTTC.

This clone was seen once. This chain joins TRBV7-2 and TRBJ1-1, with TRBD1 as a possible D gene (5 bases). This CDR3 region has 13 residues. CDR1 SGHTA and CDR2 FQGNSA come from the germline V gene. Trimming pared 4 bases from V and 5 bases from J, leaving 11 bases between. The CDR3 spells CASSSDSKTEAFF. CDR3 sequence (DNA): TGTGCCAGCAGCTCCGACAGTAAGACTGAAGCTTTCTTT.

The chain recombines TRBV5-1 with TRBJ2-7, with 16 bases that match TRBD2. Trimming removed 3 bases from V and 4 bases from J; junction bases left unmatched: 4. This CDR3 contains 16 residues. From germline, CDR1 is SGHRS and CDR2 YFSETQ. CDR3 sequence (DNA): TGCGCCAGCAGCTCCGGGACTAGCGGGGGGGCGTACGAGCAGTACTTC. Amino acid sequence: CASSSGTSGGAYEQYF. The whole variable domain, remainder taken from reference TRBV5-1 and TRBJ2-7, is KAGVTQTPRYLIKTRGQQVTLSCSPISGHRSVSWYQQTPGQGLQFLFEYFSETQRNKGNFPGRFSGRQFSNSRSEMNVSTLELGDSALYLCASSSGTSGGAYEQYFGPGTRLTVT.

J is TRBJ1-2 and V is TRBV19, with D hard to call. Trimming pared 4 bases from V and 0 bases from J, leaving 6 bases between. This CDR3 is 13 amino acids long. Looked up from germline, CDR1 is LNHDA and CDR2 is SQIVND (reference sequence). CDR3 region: CASSNTANYGYTF. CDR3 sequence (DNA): TGTGCCAGTAGTAATACAGCTAACTATGGCTACACCTTC.

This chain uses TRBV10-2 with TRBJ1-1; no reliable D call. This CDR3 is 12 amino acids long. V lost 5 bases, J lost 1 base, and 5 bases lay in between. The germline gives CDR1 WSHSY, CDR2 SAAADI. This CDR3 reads CASSRENTEAFF. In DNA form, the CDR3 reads TGCGCCAGCAGTCGAGAGAACACTGAAGCTTTCTTT.

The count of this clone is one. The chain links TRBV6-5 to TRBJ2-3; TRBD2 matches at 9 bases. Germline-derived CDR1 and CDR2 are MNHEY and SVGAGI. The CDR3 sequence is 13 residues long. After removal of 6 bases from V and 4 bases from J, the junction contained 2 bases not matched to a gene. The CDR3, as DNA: TGTGCCAGCAGGCGGGAGGGCCCAGATACGCAGTATTTT. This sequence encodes CASRREGPDTQYF.

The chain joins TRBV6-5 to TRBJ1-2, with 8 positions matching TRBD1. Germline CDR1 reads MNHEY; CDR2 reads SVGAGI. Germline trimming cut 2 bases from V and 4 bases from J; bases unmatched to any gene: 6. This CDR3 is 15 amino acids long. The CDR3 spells CASSYPGTGLYGYTF. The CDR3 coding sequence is TGTGCCAGCAGTTACCCCGGGACAGGTCTCTATGGCTACACCTTC.

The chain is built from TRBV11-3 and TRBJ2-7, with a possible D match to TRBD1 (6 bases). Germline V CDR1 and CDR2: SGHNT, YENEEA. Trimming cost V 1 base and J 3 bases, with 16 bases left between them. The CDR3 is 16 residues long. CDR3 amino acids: CASSLGWAGAYYEQYF. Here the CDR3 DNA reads TGTGCCAGCAGCTTAGGATGGGCAGGGGCCTACTACGAGCAGTACTTC.

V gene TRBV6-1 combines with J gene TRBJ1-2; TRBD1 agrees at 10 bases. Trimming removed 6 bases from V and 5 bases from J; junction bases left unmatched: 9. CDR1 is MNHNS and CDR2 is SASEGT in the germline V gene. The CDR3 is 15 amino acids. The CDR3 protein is CASSRGGTGVYGYTF. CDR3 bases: TGTGCCAGCAGCCGAGGAGGGACAGGGGTGTATGGCTACACCTTC.

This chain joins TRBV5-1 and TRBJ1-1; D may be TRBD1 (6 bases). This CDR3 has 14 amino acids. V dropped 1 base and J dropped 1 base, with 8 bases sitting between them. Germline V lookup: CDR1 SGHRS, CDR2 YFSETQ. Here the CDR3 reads CASSLQTGNTEAFF. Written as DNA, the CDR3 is TGCGCCAGCAGCTTGCAGACAGGGAACACTGAAGCTTTCTTT. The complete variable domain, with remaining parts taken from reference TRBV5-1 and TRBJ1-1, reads KAGVTQTPRYLIKTRGQQVTLSCSPISGHRSVSWYQQTPGQGLQFLFEYFSETQRNKGNFPGRFSGRQFSNSRSEMNVSTLELGDSALYLCASSLQTGNTEAFFGQGTRLTVV.

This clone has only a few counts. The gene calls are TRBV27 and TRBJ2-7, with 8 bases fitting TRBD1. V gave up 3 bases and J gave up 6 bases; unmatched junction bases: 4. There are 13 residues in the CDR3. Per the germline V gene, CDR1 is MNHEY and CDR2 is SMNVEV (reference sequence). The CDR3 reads CASSFGQGAEQYF. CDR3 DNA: TGTGCCAGCAGTTTCGGACAGGGCGCCGAGCAGTACTTC.

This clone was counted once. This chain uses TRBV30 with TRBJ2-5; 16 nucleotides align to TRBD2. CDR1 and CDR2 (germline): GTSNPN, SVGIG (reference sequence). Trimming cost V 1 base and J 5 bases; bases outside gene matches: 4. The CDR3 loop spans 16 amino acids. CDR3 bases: TGTGCCTGGAGTGGGGGACTAGCGGGGGGGCGGGAGACCCAGTACTTC. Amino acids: CAWSGGLAGGRETQYF.

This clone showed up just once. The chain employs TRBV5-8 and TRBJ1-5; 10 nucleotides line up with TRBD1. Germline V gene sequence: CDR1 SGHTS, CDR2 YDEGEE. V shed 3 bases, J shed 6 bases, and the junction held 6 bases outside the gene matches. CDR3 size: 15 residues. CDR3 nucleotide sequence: TGTGCCAGCAGCTCCCGGGACAGGGGAGTTCAGCCCCAGCATTTT. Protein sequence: CASSSRDRGVQPQHF.

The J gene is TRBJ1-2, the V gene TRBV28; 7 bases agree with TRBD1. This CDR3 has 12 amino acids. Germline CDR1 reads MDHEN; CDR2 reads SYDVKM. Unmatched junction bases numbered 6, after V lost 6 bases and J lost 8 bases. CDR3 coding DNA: TGTGCCAGCAGGACAGGGCGCGGCGGCTACACCTTC. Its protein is CASRTGRGGYTF.

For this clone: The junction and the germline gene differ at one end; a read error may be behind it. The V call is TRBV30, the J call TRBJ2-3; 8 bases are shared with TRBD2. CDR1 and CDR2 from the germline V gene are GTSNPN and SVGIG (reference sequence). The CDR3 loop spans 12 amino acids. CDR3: CAWSPYPGLGDF. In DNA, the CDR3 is TGTGCCTGGAGTCCATACCCGGGACTAGGTGATTTT.

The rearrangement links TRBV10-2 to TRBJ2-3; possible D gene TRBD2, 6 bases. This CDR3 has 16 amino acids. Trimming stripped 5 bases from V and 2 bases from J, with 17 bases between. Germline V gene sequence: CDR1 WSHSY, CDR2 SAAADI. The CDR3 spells CASSNTGTFFTDTQYF. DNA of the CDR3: TGCGCCAGCAGTAACACCGGGACTTTTTTCACAGATACGCAGTATTTT.

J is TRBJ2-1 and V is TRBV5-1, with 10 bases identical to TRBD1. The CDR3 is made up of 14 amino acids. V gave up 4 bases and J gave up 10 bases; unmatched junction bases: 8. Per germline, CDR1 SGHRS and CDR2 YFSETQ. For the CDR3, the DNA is TGCGCCAGCAGCCCCGGACAGGGGGTGGAGGAGCAGTTCTTC. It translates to CASSPGQGVEEQFF.

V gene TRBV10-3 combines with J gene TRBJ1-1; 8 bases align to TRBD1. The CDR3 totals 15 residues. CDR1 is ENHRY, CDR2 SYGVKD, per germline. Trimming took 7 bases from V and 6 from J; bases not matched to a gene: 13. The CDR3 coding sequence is TGTGCCATCAAGGTCACAGGGGGGGGACATGCTGAAGCTTTCTTT. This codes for CAIKVTGGGHAEAFF.

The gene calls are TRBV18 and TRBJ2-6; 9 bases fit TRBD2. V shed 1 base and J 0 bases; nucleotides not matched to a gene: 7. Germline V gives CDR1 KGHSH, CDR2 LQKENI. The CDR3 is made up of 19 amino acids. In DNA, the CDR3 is TGTGCCAGCTCACCACGGGCTAGCGGGACGTACTCTGGGGCCAACGTCCTGACTTTC. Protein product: CASSPRASGTYSGANVLTF.

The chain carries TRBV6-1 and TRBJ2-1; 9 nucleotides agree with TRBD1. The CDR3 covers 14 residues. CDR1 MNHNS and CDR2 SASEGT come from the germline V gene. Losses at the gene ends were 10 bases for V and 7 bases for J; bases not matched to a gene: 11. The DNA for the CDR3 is TGTGCCATCAAAGACAGGGGGGTACGGAATGAGCAGTTCTTC. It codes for CAIKDRGVRNEQFF.

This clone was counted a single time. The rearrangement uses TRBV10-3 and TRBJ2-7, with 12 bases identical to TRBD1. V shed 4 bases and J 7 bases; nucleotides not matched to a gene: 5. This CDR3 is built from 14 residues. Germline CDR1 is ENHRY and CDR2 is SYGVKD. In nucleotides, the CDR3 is TGTGCCATCAGTGCGGGACAGGGGGCGTTGGAGCAGTACTTC. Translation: CAISAGQGALEQYF.

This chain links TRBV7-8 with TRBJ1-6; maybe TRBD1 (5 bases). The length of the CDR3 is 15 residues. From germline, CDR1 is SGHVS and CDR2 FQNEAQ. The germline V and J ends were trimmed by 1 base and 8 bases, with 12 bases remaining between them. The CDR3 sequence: CASSLDSRVDSPLHF. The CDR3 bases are TGTGCCAGCAGCTTAGATAGCAGGGTTGATTCACCCCTCCACTTT.